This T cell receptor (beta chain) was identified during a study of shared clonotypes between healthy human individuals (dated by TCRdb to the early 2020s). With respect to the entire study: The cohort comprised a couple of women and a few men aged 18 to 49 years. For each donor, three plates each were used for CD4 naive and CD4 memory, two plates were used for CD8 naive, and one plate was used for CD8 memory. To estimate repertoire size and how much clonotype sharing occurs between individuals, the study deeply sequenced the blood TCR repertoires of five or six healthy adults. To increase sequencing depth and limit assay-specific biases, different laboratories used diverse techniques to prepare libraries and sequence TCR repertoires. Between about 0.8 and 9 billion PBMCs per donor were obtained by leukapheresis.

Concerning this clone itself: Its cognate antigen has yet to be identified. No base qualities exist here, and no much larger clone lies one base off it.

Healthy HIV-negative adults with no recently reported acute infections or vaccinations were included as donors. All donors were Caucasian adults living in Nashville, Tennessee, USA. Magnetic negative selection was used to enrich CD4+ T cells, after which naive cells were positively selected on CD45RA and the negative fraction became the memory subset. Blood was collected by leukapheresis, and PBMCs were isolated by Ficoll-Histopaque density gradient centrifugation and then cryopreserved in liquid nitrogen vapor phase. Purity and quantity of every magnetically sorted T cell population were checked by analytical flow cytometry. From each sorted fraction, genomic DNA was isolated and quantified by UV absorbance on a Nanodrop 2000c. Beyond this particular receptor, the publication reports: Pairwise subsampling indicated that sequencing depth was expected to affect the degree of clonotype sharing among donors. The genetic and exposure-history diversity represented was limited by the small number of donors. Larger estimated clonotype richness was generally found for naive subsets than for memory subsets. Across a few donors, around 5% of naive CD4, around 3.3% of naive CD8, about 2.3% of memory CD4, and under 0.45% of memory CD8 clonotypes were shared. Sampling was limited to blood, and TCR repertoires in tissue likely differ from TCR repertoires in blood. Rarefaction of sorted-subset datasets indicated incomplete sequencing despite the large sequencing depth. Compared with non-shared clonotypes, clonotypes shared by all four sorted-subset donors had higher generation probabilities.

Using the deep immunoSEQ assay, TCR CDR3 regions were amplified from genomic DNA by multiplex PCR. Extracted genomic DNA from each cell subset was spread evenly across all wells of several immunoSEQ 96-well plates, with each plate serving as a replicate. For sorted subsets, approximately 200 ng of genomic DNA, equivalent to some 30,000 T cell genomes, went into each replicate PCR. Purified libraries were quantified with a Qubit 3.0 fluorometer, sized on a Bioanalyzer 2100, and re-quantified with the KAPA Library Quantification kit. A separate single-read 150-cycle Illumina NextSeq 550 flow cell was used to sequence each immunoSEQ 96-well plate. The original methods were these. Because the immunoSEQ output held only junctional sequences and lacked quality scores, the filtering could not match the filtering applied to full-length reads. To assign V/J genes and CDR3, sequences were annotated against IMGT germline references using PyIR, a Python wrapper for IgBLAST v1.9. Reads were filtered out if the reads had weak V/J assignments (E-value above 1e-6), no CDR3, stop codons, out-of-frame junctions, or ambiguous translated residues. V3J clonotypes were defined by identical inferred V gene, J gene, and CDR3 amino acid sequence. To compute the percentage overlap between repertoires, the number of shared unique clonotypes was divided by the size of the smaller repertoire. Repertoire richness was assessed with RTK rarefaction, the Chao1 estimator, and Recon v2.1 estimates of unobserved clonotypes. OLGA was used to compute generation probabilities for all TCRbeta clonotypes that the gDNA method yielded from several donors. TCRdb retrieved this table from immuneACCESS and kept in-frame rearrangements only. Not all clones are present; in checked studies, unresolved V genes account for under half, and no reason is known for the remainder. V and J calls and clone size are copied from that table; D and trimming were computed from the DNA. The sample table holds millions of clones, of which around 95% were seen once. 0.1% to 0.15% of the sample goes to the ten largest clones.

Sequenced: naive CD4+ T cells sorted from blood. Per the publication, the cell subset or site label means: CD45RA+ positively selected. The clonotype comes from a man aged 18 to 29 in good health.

The CDR3: CASSFSSGDTDTQYF. The DNA sequence is as follows: TGTGCCAGCAGTTTCTCTAGCGGGGACACAGATACGCAGTATTTT. In this chain, TRBV6-5 is recombined with TRBJ2-3; 9 bases in between match TRBD2. The germline V and J ends show losses of 4 bases and 2 bases respectively, and no gene match explains 4 bases of the junction. The germline V gene encodes CDR1 MNHEY and CDR2 SVGAGI. The CDR3 goes from the cysteine to the phenylalanine over 15 residues. Only the CDR3 part of the read is kept: 45 bases, read in frame from the first base.